What follows are 5 T cell receptor beta chains derived from one specimen sequenced in a study of T cell repertoires and HLA-DP antigens. Their cognate antigens are unknown. TCRdb keeps only in-frame clones here, not all; method: immunoSEQ multiplex PCR. Here the sample spans some 110,000 clones, almost 95% being singletons. The sequencing input was CD4+ T cells from PBMCs. These receptors were obtained from a woman younger than 30 in good health and CMV-seronegative.

This clone has only one observation. The junction and the germline gene differ at one end; a read error may be behind it. The rearrangement joins TRBV28 to TRBJ2-2; D not resolved. From germline, CDR1 is MDHEN and CDR2 SYDVKM. There are 12 residues in the CDR3. In DNA, the CDR3 is TGTGCCAGCAGTTTGAACGCCGGGGAGCTGTTTTTT. Translated: CASSLNAGELFF.

The rearrangement links TRBV4-3 to TRBJ1-5, with a tentative D call TRBD1 (5 bases). V gave up 0 bases and J gave up 7 bases, with 10 bases separating them. There are 14 residues in the CDR3. Germline CDR1 reads LGHNA; CDR2 reads YSLEER. The CDR3: CASSQDAGWQPQHF. CDR3 coding DNA: TGCGCCAGCAGCCAAGATGCAGGGTGGCAGCCCCAGCATTTT.

V gene TRBV10-1 combines with J gene TRBJ2-1; D is unclear. Looked up from germline, CDR1 is WNHNN and CDR2 is SYGVQD (reference sequence). V shed 0 bases and J shed 3 bases, with 9 bases lying between them. The CDR3 totals 15 residues. The CDR3 loop is CASSESRTFYNEQFF. Written as DNA, the CDR3 is TGCGCCAGCAGTGAGTCGCGTACTTTCTACAATGAGCAGTTCTTC.

The rearrangement links TRBV6-5 to TRBJ1-2; D uncertain. V was cut by 6 bases and J by 2 bases, with 7 bases left in between. The CDR3 has 12 amino acids. Germline V gene data show CDR1 as MNHEY and CDR2 as SVGAGI. CDR3 bases: TGTGCCAGCAGCAGCACCAACTATGGCTACACCTTC. Residues: CASSSTNYGYTF.

This chain uses TRBV7-8 with TRBJ2-7, with TRBD2 matching over 14 bases. Germline V CDR1 and CDR2: SGHVS, FQNEAQ. V shed 2 bases and J 0 bases; nucleotides not matched to a gene: 6. This CDR3 region has 18 residues. The CDR3 here is CASSLPGLAGALSYEQYF. In DNA, the CDR3 is TGTGCCAGCAGCTTACCGGGACTAGCGGGAGCCCTCTCCTACGAGCAGTACTTC. Supplemented by reference TRBV7-8 and TRBJ2-7, the full variable domain reads GAGVSQSPRYKVAKRGQDVALRCDPISGHVSLFWYQQALGQGPEFLTYFQNEAQLDKSGLPSDRFFAERPEGSVSTLKIQRTQQEDSAVYLCASSLPGLAGALSYEQYFGPGTRLTVT.